This TCR beta chain was captured in a study of T-cell memory formation after mild COVID-19. TCRdb analysed the 5' RACE reads with MiXCR anew, one entry per CDR3 protein. The sample carries roughly 300,000 distinct CDR3 sequences, roughly 8.2% recorded once. The germline gives CDR1 MNHNS, CDR2 SASEGT. V lost 0 bases to trimming and J lost 4 bases, with 10 bases between them. CDR3 length: 15 amino acids. This sequence originates from a man aged 18 to 30 who had mild COVID-19 (a few samples of this study predate the infection). Cell type and time point are not known. The chain recombines TRBV6-1 with TRBJ1-5; no definite D call. Sequencing was carried out using PBMCs or a T cell subset sorted from them (not recorded which). Here the CDR3 DNA reads TGTGCCAGCAGTGAAGCGCTGGGGAGTAATCAGCCCCAGCATTTT. The encoded protein is CASSEALGSNQPQHF.